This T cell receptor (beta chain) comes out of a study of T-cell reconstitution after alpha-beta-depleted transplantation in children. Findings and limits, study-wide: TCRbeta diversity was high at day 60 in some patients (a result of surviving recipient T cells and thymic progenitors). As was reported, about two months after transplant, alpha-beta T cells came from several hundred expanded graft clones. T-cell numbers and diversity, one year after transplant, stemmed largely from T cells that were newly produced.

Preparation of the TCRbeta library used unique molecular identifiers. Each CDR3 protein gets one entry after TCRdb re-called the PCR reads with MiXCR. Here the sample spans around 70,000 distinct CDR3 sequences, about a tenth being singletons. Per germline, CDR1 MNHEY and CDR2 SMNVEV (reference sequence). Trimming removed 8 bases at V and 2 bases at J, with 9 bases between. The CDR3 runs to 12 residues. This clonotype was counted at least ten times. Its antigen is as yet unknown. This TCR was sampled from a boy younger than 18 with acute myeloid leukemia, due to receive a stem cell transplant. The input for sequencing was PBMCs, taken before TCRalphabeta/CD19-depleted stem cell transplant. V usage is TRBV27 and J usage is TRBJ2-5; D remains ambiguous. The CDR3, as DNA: TGTGCCAGCGGTCCCGGGCAAGAGACCCAGTACTTC. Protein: CASGPGQETQYF.